The 8 T cell receptor beta chains below were found in one sample sequenced in a study of T cells in Graves' hyperthyroidism and ophthalmopathy (dated by TCRdb to between 2019 and 2020). The library was prepared using multiplex PCR. Sequencing was performed on an Illumina HiSeq 2000. TCR beta CDR3 regions were amplified from RNA transcripts. The TCR CDR3 was subjected to a first round of RT-PCR using the HTBI primer set and the Qiagen OneStep RT-PCR kit. TCRdb reanalyzed the raw reads on its own, using fastp at Q25 for trimming and MiXCR for clone calling, and kept in-frame beta chains. Under each unique CDR3 protein, matching rows form one entry showing the most common genes and DNA. In this sample the table shows under 350,000 distinct CDR3 sequences, approximately 22% of which occur a single time. The ten largest account for roughly 52% of the sample. The sequenced material came from blood. These receptors all stem from a woman aged 50 to 65 with Graves' hyperthyroidism.

Ten or more counts support this clonotype. This chain links TRBV2 with TRBJ2-3; unclear D gene. V was pared by 6 bases and J by 0 bases, with 10 bases between. The CDR3 has 14 residues. Per germline, CDR1 SNHLY and CDR2 FYNNEI. The CDR3, as DNA: TGTGCCAGCAGCTTATCCTCTAGCACAGATACGCAGTATTTT. As protein: CASSLSSSTDTQYF. The full variable domain, with the rest looked up from reference TRBV2 and TRBJ2-3, is EPEVTQTPSHQVTQMGQEVILRCVPISNHLYFYWYRQILGQKVEFLVSFYNNEISEKSEIFDDQFSVERPDGSNFTLKIRSTKLEDSAMYFCASSLSSSTDTQYFGPGTRLTVL.

Ten or more counts support this clonotype. The rearrangement links TRBV2 to TRBJ1-5; no firm D call. V shed 2 bases and J shed 0 bases, with 8 bases lying between them. This CDR3 is built from 15 residues. Per the germline V gene, CDR1 is SNHLY and CDR2 is FYNNEI. Here the CDR3 reads CASSESRNSNQPQHF. The CDR3 nucleotides read TGTGCCAGCAGTGAATCCCGGAATAGCAATCAGCCCCAGCATTTT.

This clonotype has ten or more counts. The chain uses TRBV5-6 and TRBJ2-1; D may correspond to TRBD1 or TRBD2 (6 bases each). The germline V gene encodes CDR1 SGHDT and CDR2 YYEEEE. There are 18 residues in the CDR3. Trimming pared 1 base from V and 0 bases from J, leaving 17 bases between. The CDR3 nucleotides read TGTGCCAGCAGCTTGCCGAGGGGGGCGTCGAGCTCCTACAATGAGCAGTTCTTC. This sequence encodes CASSLPRGASSSYNEQFF.

This clonotype has a count of ten or more. V is TRBV11-3 and J is TRBJ2-7, with 10 bases matching TRBD1. Germline V gene data show CDR1 as SGHNT and CDR2 as YENEEA. The CDR3 consists of 14 residues. V was clipped by 3 bases and J by 6 bases; unmatched bases: 5. The DNA for the CDR3 is TGTGCCAGCAGCTTCCCGGGACAGGGGAGCGAGCAGTACTTC. Its protein is CASSFPGQGSEQYF.

The chain has TRBV9 and TRBJ1-2; no firm D call. V lost 2 bases and J lost 2, with 7 bases in between. Germline V lookup: CDR1 SGDLS, CDR2 YYNGEE. The CDR3 is 13 amino acids. The CDR3 loop is CASSVDTNYGYTF. CDR3 nucleotides: TGTGCCAGCAGCGTCGACACGAACTATGGCTACACCTTC.

This clonotype was observed a few times. This chain joins TRBV14 and TRBJ2-7; D gene ambiguous. V shed 4 bases and J shed 0 bases, with 7 bases lying between them. CDR1 and CDR2 from the germline V gene are SGHDN and FVKESK. The CDR3 has 13 amino acids. CDR3 residues: CASSRNPSYEQYF. The CDR3 DNA reads TGTGCCAGCAGCCGAAACCCCTCCTACGAGCAGTACTTC.

J is TRBJ2-5 and V is TRBV10-2; D not resolved. Trimming pared 2 bases from V and 0 bases from J, leaving 7 bases between. Germline CDR1 is WSHSY and CDR2 is SAAADI. CDR3 length: 14 residues. As DNA, the CDR3 is TGCGCCAGCAGTGAGATGAGGTACCAAGAGACCCAGTACTTC. This codes for CASSEMRYQETQYF.

This clonotype was seen at least ten times. The CDR3 region is CAWTRNNYGYTF. The CDR3, as DNA: TGTGCCTGGACTCGGAACAACTATGGCTACACCTTC. This chain uses TRBV30 with TRBJ1-2; D not resolved. There are 12 residues in the CDR3. Germline CDR1 is GTSNPN and CDR2 is SVGIG (reference sequence). Trimming cost V 4 bases and J 2 bases, with 8 bases left between them.